Listed below are T cell receptor beta chains from one sample, sequenced in a study of CD8+ T cells in alopecia areata. The assay was immunoSEQ multiplex PCR, and TCRdb's table has in-frame clones only and misses some. The sample carries 120,000 or so clones, roughly 57% recorded once. The sample here was CD4+ T cells sorted from blood, taken at week 4, from a patient treated with tofacitinib. The receptors derive from a human donor with alopecia areata. Each CDR3 is given with its conserved first and last residue. The order of the fields is clone size, CDR3 length, J gene, V gene, D gene, CDR3 protein, CDR3 DNA. A D gene is named only where the DNA matches it firmly. Not every row has a clone size; where given, it reads once, few, many or a size class.

clone size: NA; CDR3 length: 13; J gene: TRBJ1-5; V gene: TRBV30; D gene: NA; CDR3 protein: CAWSVGWNQPQHF; CDR3 DNA: TGTGCCTGGAGTGTAGGCTGGAATCAGCCCCAGCATTTT
clone size: NA; CDR3 length: 13; J gene: TRBJ1-2; V gene: TRBV4-3; D gene: NA; CDR3 protein: CASSQELQYGYTF; CDR3 DNA: TGCGCCAGCAGCCAAGAGTTACAGTATGGCTACACCTTC
clone size: NA; CDR3 length: 14; J gene: TRBJ1-5; V gene: TRBV5-1; D gene: NA; CDR3 protein: CASSYGGSNQPQHF; CDR3 DNA: TGCGCCAGCAGCTACGGAGGTAGCAATCAGCCCCAGCATTTT
clone size: NA; CDR3 length: 16; J gene: TRBJ1-1; V gene: TRBV30; D gene: TRBD1; CDR3 protein: CAWSELGQPENTEAFF; CDR3 DNA: TGTGCCTGGAGTGAACTGGGACAGCCGGAGAACACTGAAGCTTTCTTT
clone size: many; CDR3 length: 13; J gene: TRBJ1-1; V gene: TRBV5-5; D gene: NA; CDR3 protein: CASSLASDTEAFF; CDR3 DNA: TGTGCCAGCAGCTTGGCTTCGGACACTGAAGCTTTCTTT
clone size: NA; CDR3 length: 14; J gene: TRBJ2-7; V gene: TRBV6-5; D gene: TRBD2; CDR3 protein: CAVGKGGREYEQYF; CDR3 DNA: TGTGCCGTAGGGAAGGGCGGGAGAGAGTACGAGCAGTACTTC
clone size: many; CDR3 length: 15; J gene: TRBJ1-6; V gene: TRBV27; D gene: TRBD1; CDR3 protein: CASSLYRGYGSPLHF; CDR3 DNA: TGTGCCAGCAGTTTGTACAGGGGGTATGGTTCACCCCTCCACTTT
clone size: NA; CDR3 length: 13; J gene: TRBJ1-1; V gene: TRBV9; D gene: TRBD1; CDR3 protein: CASGQGMNTEAFF; CDR3 DNA: TGTGCCAGCGGACAGGGTATGAATACTGAAGCTTTCTTT
clone size: many; CDR3 length: 13; J gene: TRBJ2-1; V gene: TRBV5-1; D gene: NA; CDR3 protein: CASSLDPGYEQFF; CDR3 DNA: TGCGCCAGCAGCTTGGATCCGGGGTATGAGCAGTTCTTC
clone size: NA; CDR3 length: 15; J gene: TRBJ2-5; V gene: TRBV11-1; D gene: NA; CDR3 protein: CASSLGPAGQETQYF; CDR3 DNA: TGTGCCAGCAGCTTGGGACCAGCAGGCCAAGAGACCCAGTACTTC
clone size: NA; CDR3 length: 15; J gene: TRBJ2-7; V gene: TRBV4-3; D gene: NA; CDR3 protein: CASSQEISAPYEQYF; CDR3 DNA: TGCGCCAGCAGCCAAGAAATTTCGGCTCCCTACGAGCAGTACTTC
clone size: NA; CDR3 length: 14; J gene: TRBJ2-1; V gene: TRBV28; D gene: TRBD2; CDR3 protein: CASIPSGVYNEQFF; CDR3 DNA: TGTGCCAGCATCCCTAGCGGGGTTTACAATGAGCAGTTCTTC
clone size: NA; CDR3 length: 13; J gene: TRBJ2-2; V gene: TRBV15; D gene: NA; CDR3 protein: CATSRALTGELFF; CDR3 DNA: TGTGCCACCAGCAGAGCTCTCACCGGGGAGCTGTTTTTT
clone size: NA; CDR3 length: 13; J gene: TRBJ2-7; V gene: TRBV6-6; D gene: NA; CDR3 protein: CASSYSSTDEQYF; CDR3 DNA: TGTGCCAGCAGTTACTCTAGTACCGACGAGCAGTACTTC
clone size: NA; CDR3 length: 15; J gene: TRBJ2-5; V gene: TRBV6-5; D gene: NA; CDR3 protein: CASSWIRDPSSAQYF; CDR3 DNA: TGTGCCAGCAGTTGGATCCGGGACCCCAGTTCCGCCCAGTACTTC
clone size: few; CDR3 length: 14; J gene: TRBJ1-6; V gene: TRBV10-3; D gene: TRBD1; CDR3 protein: CAISATTGDSPLHF; CDR3 DNA: TGTGCCATCAGTGCGACCACAGGGGACTCACCCCTCCACTTT
clone size: NA; CDR3 length: 13; J gene: TRBJ2-6; V gene: TRBV6-1; D gene: TRBD1; CDR3 protein: CASRTGDSNVLTF; CDR3 DNA: TGTGCCAGCAGGACAGGGGATTCCAACGTCCTGACTTTC
clone size: NA; CDR3 length: 14; J gene: TRBJ1-5; V gene: TRBV9; D gene: NA; CDR3 protein: CASPLGGSDQPQHF; CDR3 DNA: TGTGCCAGCCCCCTGGGGGGGTCCGATCAGCCCCAGCATTTT
clone size: few; CDR3 length: 17; J gene: TRBJ2-3; V gene: TRBV4-3; D gene: TRBD2; CDR3 protein: CASSQDPAGGRSDTQYF; CDR3 DNA: TGCGCCAGCAGCCAAGATCCTGCGGGGGGGAGGTCGGATACGCAGTATTTT
clone size: NA; CDR3 length: 16; J gene: TRBJ2-5; V gene: TRBV29-1; D gene: TRBD1; CDR3 protein: CSVDLRQTGVVETQYF; CDR3 DNA: TGCAGCGTTGATCTTCGCCAGACAGGGGTGGTCGAGACCCAGTACTTC
clone size: NA; CDR3 length: 13; J gene: TRBJ2-7; V gene: TRBV5-6; D gene: NA; CDR3 protein: CASSRDISYEQYF; CDR3 DNA: TGTGCCAGCAGCCGTGACATTTCCTACGAGCAGTACTTC
clone size: few; CDR3 length: 12; J gene: TRBJ1-5; V gene: TRBV28; D gene: NA; CDR3 protein: CASSSRGQPQHF; CDR3 DNA: TGTGCCAGCAGTTCGAGGGGTCAGCCCCAGCATTTT
clone size: NA; CDR3 length: 13; J gene: TRBJ1-2; V gene: TRBV29-1; D gene: NA; CDR3 protein: CSVDRQGNYGYTF; CDR3 DNA: TGCAGCGTTGATAGGCAGGGCAACTATGGCTACACCTTC
clone size: NA; CDR3 length: 12; J gene: TRBJ2-5; V gene: TRBV29-1; D gene: NA; CDR3 protein: CSVGTSQETQYF; CDR3 DNA: TGCAGCGTTGGGACATCCCAAGAGACCCAGTACTTC
clone size: NA; CDR3 length: 14; J gene: TRBJ1-2; V gene: TRBV6-5; D gene: TRBD1; CDR3 protein: CASRGTGGGDGYTF; CDR3 DNA: TGTGCCAGCAGAGGGACAGGGGGCGGGGATGGCTACACCTTC
clone size: NA; CDR3 length: 14; J gene: TRBJ2-2; V gene: TRBV9; D gene: NA; CDR3 protein: CASSVVGDTGELFF; CDR3 DNA: TGTGCCAGCAGCGTAGTGGGGGACACCGGGGAGCTGTTTTTT
clone size: NA; CDR3 length: 16; J gene: TRBJ1-5; V gene: TRBV5-6; D gene: NA; CDR3 protein: CASSSGVRYSNQPQHF; CDR3 DNA: TGTGCCAGCAGCTCAGGTGTCCGTTATAGCAATCAGCCCCAGCATTTT
clone size: NA; CDR3 length: 16; J gene: TRBJ2-7; V gene: TRBV4-3; D gene: NA; CDR3 protein: CASSQDLPPQAVEQYF; CDR3 DNA: TGCGCCAGCAGCCAAGATCTTCCCCCCCAAGCAGTCGAGCAGTACTTC
clone size: few; CDR3 length: 13; J gene: TRBJ1-2; V gene: TRBV28; D gene: NA; CDR3 protein: CASRTGLGYGYTF; CDR3 DNA: TGTGCCAGCAGGACGGGGCTGGGCTATGGCTACACCTTC
clone size: NA; CDR3 length: 14; J gene: TRBJ2-2; V gene: TRBV30; D gene: NA; CDR3 protein: CAWSPGPTTGELFF; CDR3 DNA: TGTGCCTGGTCGCCAGGACCTACAACCGGGGAGCTGTTTTTT
clone size: NA; CDR3 length: 15; J gene: TRBJ2-5; V gene: TRBV7-9; D gene: TRBD2; CDR3 protein: CASSLAGTPQETQYF; CDR3 DNA: TGTGCCAGCAGCCTAGCGGGGACTCCGCAAGAGACCCAGTACTTC
clone size: NA; CDR3 length: 11; J gene: TRBJ2-1; V gene: TRBV20-1; D gene: NA; CDR3 protein: CSASRSIEQFF; CDR3 DNA: TGCAGTGCTAGCAGATCGATCGAGCAGTTCTTC
clone size: NA; CDR3 length: 13; J gene: TRBJ2-1; V gene: TRBV9; D gene: NA; CDR3 protein: CASSPRGYDEQFF; CDR3 DNA: TGTGCCAGCAGCCCCCGGGGGTATGATGAGCAGTTCTTC
clone size: NA; CDR3 length: 14; J gene: TRBJ2-5; V gene: TRBV19; D gene: NA; CDR3 protein: CASSILGFQETQYF; CDR3 DNA: TGTGCCAGTAGTATACTGGGATTTCAAGAGACCCAGTACTTC
clone size: NA; CDR3 length: 15; J gene: TRBJ1-1; V gene: TRBV27; D gene: NA; CDR3 protein: CASSLVPNRAAEAFF; CDR3 DNA: TGTGCCAGCAGTTTAGTGCCCAACCGGGCGGCTGAAGCTTTCTTT
clone size: NA; CDR3 length: 16; J gene: TRBJ2-5; V gene: TRBV5-1; D gene: TRBD2; CDR3 protein: CASSLRTSGDQETQYF; CDR3 DNA: TGCGCCAGCAGCCTTCGGACTAGCGGGGACCAAGAGACCCAGTACTTC
clone size: NA; CDR3 length: 14; J gene: TRBJ1-2; V gene: TRBV6-1; D gene: NA; CDR3 protein: CATKGTEVNYGYTF; CDR3 DNA: TGTGCCACTAAAGGGACGGAAGTTAACTATGGCTACACCTTC
clone size: few; CDR3 length: 13; J gene: TRBJ2-5; V gene: TRBV4-1; D gene: NA; CDR3 protein: CASSPRGEETQYF; CDR3 DNA: TGCGCCAGCAGCCCCCGCGGGGAAGAGACCCAGTACTTC
clone size: NA; CDR3 length: 13; J gene: TRBJ2-7; V gene: TRBV29-1; D gene: TRBD1; CDR3 protein: CSVGDRGLYEQYF; CDR3 DNA: TGCAGCGTCGGGGACAGGGGACTCTACGAGCAGTACTTC
clone size: few; CDR3 length: 13; J gene: TRBJ1-1; V gene: TRBV6-1; D gene: NA; CDR3 protein: CASSRLMNTEAFF; CDR3 DNA: TGTGCCAGCAGTAGACTTATGAACACTGAAGCTTTCTTT
clone size: NA; CDR3 length: 14; J gene: TRBJ1-2; V gene: TRBV5-6; D gene: TRBD1; CDR3 protein: CASSEDRANYGYTF; CDR3 DNA: TGTGCCAGCAGCGAAGACAGGGCCAACTATGGCTACACCTTC